This is a list of T cell receptor beta chains from one sample in a study of cytomegalovirus exposure and HLA in healthy donors. Clones were sequenced by immunoSEQ multiplex PCR, and TCRdb holds only the in-frame ones, with some missing. The sample lists 150,000 to 200,000 clones, more than 75% occurring once. Sequenced material: PBMCs. The receptors originated from a young woman in good health and CMV-seropositive. CDR3s include the opening cysteine and the closing phenylalanine or tryptophan. The order of the fields is clone size, V gene, J gene, D gene, CDR3 DNA, CDR3 protein. The D gene is left open where the match is weak. Size is stated for part of the rows, as once, few or many counts, or as a class when the clone is expanded.

-	TRBV19	TRBJ2-3	-	TGTGCCAGTACGACGGGGAGCACAGATACGCAGTATTTT	CASTTGSTDTQYF
once	TRBV7-7	TRBJ2-5	-	TGTGCCAGCAGCCCTCGACAGAACCAAGAGACCCAGTACTTC	CASSPRQNQETQYF
-	TRBV18	TRBJ2-7	TRBD1	TGTGCCAGCTCACCACCGGGACAGACACCCTACGAGCAGTACTTC	CASSPPGQTPYEQYF
once	TRBV7-8	TRBJ2-7	TRBD2	TGTGCCAGCAGCCCCGCCCACCTTAGCGGGGAACCCTACGAGCAGTACTTC	CASSPAHLSGEPYEQYF
-	TRBV11-2	TRBJ2-3	-	TGTGCCAGCAGCCAGGATACGGGGAGTACAGATACGCAGTATTTT	CASSQDTGSTDTQYF
-	TRBV18	TRBJ1-2	-	TGTGCCAGCTCACCTGACGGACAGTATGGCTACACCTTC	CASSPDGQYGYTF
-	TRBV12-5	TRBJ1-2	-	TGTGCTAGTGGTTTGGTGAGTGGGCTACAGACGCCTCTCTATGGCTACACCTTC	CASGLVSGLQTPLYGYTF
-	TRBV28	TRBJ1-2	TRBD1	TGTGCCAGCACCCGGGACAGGAACTATGGCTACACCTTC	CASTRDRNYGYTF
-	TRBV9	TRBJ2-7	TRBD1	TGTGCCAGCAGCGTAGGGACAGGGGGCGGGTACGAGCAGTACTTC	CASSVGTGGGYEQYF
-	TRBV5-1	TRBJ2-3	TRBD2	TGCGCCAGCAGGGAACTAGCGAGTGGGACAGATACGCAGTATTTT	CASRELASGTDTQYF
-	TRBV19	TRBJ2-1	-	TGTGCCAGTAGTGTCAGGGGTAGGGTCAATGAGCAGTTCTTC	CASSVRGRVNEQFF
-	TRBV11-2	TRBJ2-7	-	TGTGCCAGCAGCCCTGAGAGACAGGAAAACTCCTACGAGCAGTACTTC	CASSPERQENSYEQYF
-	TRBV5-1	TRBJ2-7	-	TGCGCCAGCAGCTCCCCCGAGGCCGCCTACGAGCAGTACTTC	CASSSPEAAYEQYF
once	TRBV6-6	TRBJ2-7	TRBD2	TGTGCCAGCAGTTACGCAGCGGGGGGCTTCCGTGGGGAGCAGTACTTC	CASSYAAGGFRGEQYF
-	TRBV4-2	TRBJ2-7	-	TGTGCCAGCAGCCCAGGCCACGAGCAGTACTTC	CASSPGHEQYF
-	TRBV6-6	TRBJ1-5	-	TGTGCCAGCAGTTATCCCGACAGTAGGAGCAATCAGCCCCAGCATTTT	CASSYPDSRSNQPQHF
-	TRBV7-9	TRBJ2-5	TRBD2	TGTGCCAGCAGCCGTAGCGGGGGGGCGCGGGAGACCCAGTACTTC	CASSRSGGARETQYF
-	TRBV6-6	TRBJ1-4	TRBD1	TGTGCCAGCAGTTATTCCAGGGGGCTTAATGAAAAACTGTTTTTT	CASSYSRGLNEKLFF
-	TRBV9	TRBJ2-3	TRBD2	TGTGCCAGCAGCGTAGCTAGCGGCTACACAGATACGCAGTATTTT	CASSVASGYTDTQYF
-	TRBV4-3	TRBJ1-5	TRBD1	TGCGCCAGCAGCTCAGGGGGAAGGGATCAGCCCCAGCATTTT	CASSSGGRDQPQHF
-	TRBV7-6	TRBJ2-1	-	TGTGCCAGCAGCTCCTCAACCGGGACATGGAAGCAGTTCTTC	CASSSSTGTWKQFF
-	TRBV5-4	TRBJ1-6	-	TGTGCCAGCAGCTTGGAGGGGTCATATAATTCACCCCTCCACTTT	CASSLEGSYNSPLHF
-	TRBV7-2	TRBJ1-1	-	TGTGCCAGCAGCTTAGGGGAGACGGATATTGAAGCTTTCTTT	CASSLGETDIEAFF
-	TRBV7-2	TRBJ1-1	-	TGTGCCAGCAGCCCTAGGTCAGCTCGGAACACTGAAGCTTTCTTT	CASSPRSARNTEAFF
-	TRBV30	TRBJ2-7	TRBD1	TGTGCCTGGGGGGACAGGGCTCGCTACGAGCAGTACTTC	CAWGDRARYEQYF
-	TRBV6-1	TRBJ2-2	TRBD2	TGTGCCAGCAGTGGCGGACTAGCGGGGGGCCCCCGGGAGCTGTTTTTT	CASSGGLAGGPRELFF
-	TRBV2	TRBJ2-3	TRBD2	TGTGCCAGCAGTCTAGAGGTAGCGGGGGTCCACACAGATACGCAGTATTTT	CASSLEVAGVHTDTQYF
-	TRBV5-4	TRBJ1-2	TRBD1	TGTGCCAGCAGCTCACCAACAGGGGACCATTCATATGGCTACACCTTC	CASSSPTGDHSYGYTF